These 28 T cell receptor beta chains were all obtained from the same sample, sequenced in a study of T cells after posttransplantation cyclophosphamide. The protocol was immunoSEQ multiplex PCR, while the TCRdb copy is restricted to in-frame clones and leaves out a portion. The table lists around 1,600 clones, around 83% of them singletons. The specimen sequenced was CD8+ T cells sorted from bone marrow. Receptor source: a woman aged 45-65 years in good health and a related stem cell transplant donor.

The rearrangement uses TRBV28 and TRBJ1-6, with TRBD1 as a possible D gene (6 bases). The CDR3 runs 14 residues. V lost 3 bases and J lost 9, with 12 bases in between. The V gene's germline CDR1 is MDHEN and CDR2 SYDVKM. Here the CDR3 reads CASSFETGGSPLHF. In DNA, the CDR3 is TGTGCCAGCAGTTTCGAGACAGGCGGTTCACCCCTCCACTTT. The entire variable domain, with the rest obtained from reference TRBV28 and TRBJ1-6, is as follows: DVKVTQSSRYLVKRTGEKVFLECVQDMDHENMFWYRQDPGLGLRLIYFSYDVKMKEKGDIPEGYSVSREKKERFSLILESASTNQTSMYLCASSFETGGSPLHFGNGTRLTVT.

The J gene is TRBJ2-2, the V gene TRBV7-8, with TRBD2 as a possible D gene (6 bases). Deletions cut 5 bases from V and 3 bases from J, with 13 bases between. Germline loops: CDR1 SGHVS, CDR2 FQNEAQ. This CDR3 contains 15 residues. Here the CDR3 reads CASSNLGLHTGELFF. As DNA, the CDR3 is TGTGCCAGCAGCAACCTGGGACTTCACACCGGGGAGCTGTTTTTT.

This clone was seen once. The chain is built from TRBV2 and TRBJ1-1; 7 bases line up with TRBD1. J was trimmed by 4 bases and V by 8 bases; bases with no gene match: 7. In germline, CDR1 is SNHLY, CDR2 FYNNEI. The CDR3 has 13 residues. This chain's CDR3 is CASDRVQGTEAFF. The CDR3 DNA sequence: TGTGCCAGCGACAGGGTACAAGGCACTGAAGCTTTCTTT.

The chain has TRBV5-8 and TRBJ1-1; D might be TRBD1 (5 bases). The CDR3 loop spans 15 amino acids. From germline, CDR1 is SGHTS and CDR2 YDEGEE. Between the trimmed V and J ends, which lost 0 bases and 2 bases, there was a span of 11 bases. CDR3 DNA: TGTGCCAGCAGCTTGGCGCCAGGGATTAACACTGAAGCTTTCTTT. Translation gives CASSLAPGINTEAFF.

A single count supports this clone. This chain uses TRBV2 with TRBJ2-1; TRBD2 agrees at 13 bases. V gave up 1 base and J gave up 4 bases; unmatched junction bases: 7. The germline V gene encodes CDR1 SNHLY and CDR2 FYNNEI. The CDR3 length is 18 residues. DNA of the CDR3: TGTGCCAGCAGTGAAGTTGGGACTAGCGGGGCGGGTTACAATGAGCAGTTCTTC. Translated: CASSEVGTSGAGYNEQFF.

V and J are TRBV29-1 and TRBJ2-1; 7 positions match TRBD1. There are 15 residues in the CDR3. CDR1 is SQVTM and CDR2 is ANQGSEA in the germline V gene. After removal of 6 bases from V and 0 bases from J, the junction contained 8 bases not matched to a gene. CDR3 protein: CSVGTVSSSYNEQFF. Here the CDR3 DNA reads TGCAGCGTGGGGACAGTCAGTAGCTCCTACAATGAGCAGTTCTTC.

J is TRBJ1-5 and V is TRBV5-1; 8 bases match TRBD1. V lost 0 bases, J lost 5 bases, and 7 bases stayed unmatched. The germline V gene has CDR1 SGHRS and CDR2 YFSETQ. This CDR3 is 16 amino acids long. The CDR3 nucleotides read TGCGCCAGCAGCTTGGGTGGACAGGGATGGGATCAGCCCCAGCATTTT. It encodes CASSLGGQGWDQPQHF.

As DNA, the CDR3 is TGTGCCAGCAGCTGGGGACAGGGGGCTCAAGAGACCCAGTACTTC. Its translation is CASSWGQGAQETQYF. This chain joins TRBV5-4 and TRBJ2-5; 12 bases fit TRBD1. The germline gives CDR1 SGHNT, CDR2 YYREEE (reference sequence). The CDR3 extends over 15 amino acids. V lost 3 bases to trimming and J lost 2 bases; unmatched junction nucleotides: 2.

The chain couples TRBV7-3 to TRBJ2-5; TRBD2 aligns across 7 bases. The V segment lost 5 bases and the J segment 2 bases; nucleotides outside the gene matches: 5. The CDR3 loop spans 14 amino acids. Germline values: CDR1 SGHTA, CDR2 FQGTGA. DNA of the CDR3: TGTGCCAGCAGCCCATGGGGGGGGCAAGAGACCCAGTACTTC. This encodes CASSPWGGQETQYF.

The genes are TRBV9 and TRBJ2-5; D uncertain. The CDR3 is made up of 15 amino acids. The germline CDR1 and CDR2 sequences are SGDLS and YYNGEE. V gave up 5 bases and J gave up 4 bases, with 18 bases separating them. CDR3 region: CASRSMVGCRETQYF. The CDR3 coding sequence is TGTGCCAGCAGATCGATGGTGGGCTGTAGAGAGACCCAGTACTTC.

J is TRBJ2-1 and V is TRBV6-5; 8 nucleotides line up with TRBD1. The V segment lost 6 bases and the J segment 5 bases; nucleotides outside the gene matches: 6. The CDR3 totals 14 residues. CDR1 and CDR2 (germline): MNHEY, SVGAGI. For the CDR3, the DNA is TGTGCCAGCAGACAGGGGGTTCGGGACAATGAGCAGTTCTTC. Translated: CASRQGVRDNEQFF.

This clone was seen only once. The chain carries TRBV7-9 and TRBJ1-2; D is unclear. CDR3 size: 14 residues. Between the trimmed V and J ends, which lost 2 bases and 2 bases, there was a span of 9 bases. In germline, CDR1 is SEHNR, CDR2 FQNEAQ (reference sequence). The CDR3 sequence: CASSLKAVNYGYTF. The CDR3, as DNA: TGTGCCAGCAGCTTAAAGGCGGTGAACTATGGCTACACCTTC.

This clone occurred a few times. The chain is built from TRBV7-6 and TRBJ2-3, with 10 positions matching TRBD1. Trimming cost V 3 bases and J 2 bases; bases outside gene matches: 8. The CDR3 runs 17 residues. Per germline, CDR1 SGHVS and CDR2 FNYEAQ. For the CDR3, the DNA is TGTGCCAGCAGCTTCATTTCCGGGACAGGGGACACAGATACGCAGTATTTT. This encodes CASSFISGTGDTDTQYF.

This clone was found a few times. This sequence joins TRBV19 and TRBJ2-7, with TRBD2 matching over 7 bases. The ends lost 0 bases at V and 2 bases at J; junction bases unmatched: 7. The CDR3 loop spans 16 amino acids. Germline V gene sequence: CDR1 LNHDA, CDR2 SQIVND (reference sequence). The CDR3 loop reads CASSIDRAGAAYEQYF. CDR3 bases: TGTGCCAGTAGTATAGATCGCGCGGGAGCGGCCTACGAGCAGTACTTC.

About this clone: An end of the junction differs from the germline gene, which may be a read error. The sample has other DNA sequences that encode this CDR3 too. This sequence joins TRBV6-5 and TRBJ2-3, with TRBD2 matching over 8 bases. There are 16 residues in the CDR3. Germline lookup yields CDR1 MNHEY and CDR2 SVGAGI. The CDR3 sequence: CASSYAGGLGEDTQYF. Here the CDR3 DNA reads TGTGCCAGCAGTTACGCCGGGGGACTAGGCGAAGATACGCAGTACTTT.

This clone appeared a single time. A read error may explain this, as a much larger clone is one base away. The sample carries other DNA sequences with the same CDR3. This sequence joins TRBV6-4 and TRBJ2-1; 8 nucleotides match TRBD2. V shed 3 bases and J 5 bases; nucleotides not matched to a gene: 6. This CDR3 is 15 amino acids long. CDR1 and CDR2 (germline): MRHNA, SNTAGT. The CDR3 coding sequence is TGTGCCAGCAGTGATCCTAGCGGGTACGACAATGAGCAGTTCTTC. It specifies CASSDPSGYDNEQFF.

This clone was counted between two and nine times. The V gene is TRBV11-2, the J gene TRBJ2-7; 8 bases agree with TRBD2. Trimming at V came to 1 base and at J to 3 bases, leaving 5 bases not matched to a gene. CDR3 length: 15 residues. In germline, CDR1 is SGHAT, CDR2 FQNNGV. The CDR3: CASSLAAGTSYEQYF. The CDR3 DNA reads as TGTGCCAGCAGCTTAGCTGCCGGGACTAGCTACGAGCAGTACTTC.

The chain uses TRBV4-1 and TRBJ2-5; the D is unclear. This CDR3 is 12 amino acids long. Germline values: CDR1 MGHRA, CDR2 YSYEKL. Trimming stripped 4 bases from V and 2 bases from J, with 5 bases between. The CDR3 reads CASSPEQETQYF. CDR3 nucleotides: TGCGCCAGCAGCCCTGAGCAAGAGACCCAGTACTTC.

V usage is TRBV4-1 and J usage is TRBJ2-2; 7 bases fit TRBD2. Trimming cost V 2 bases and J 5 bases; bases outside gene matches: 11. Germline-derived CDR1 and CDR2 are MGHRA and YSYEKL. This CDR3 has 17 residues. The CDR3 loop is CASSQPTAGDGTGELFF. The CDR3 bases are TGCGCCAGCAGCCAACCGACGGCGGGAGATGGAACCGGGGAGCTGTTTTTT.

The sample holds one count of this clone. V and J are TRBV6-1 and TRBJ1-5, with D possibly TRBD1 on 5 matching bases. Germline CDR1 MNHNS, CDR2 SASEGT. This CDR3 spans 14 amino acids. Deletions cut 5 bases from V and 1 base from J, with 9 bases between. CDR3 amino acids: CASSTGQSNQPQHF. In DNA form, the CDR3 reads TGTGCCAGCAGTACCGGACAAAGCAATCAGCCCCAGCATTTT.

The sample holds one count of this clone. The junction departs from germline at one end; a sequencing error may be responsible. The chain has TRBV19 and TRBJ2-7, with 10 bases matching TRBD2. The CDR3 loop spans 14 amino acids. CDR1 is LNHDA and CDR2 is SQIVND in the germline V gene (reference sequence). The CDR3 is CASSSGRTTYEQYF. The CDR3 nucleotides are TGTGCCAGCAGTAGCGGGAGGACGACCTACGAGCAGTACTTC.

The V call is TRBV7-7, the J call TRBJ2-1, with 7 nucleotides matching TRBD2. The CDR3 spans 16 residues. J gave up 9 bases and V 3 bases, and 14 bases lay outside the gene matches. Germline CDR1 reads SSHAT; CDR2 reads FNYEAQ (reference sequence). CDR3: CASSFGEAGSQVEQFF. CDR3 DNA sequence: TGTGCCAGCAGCTTTGGGGAAGCGGGGTCCCAAGTTGAGCAGTTCTTC.

The CDR3 DNA follows: TGTGCCATCAACCAGGGGCCCAACACTGAAGCTTTCTTT. Amino acids: CAINQGPNTEAFF. The chain links TRBV10-3 to TRBJ1-1; possible D gene TRBD1, 6 bases. This CDR3 has 13 residues. Between the trimmed V and J ends, which lost 7 bases and 2 bases, there was a span of 11 bases. CDR1 and CDR2 (germline): ENHRY, SYGVKD.

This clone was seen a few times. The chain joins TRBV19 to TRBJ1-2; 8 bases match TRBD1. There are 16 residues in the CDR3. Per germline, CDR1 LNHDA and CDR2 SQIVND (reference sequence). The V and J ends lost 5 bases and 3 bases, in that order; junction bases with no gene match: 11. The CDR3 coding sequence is TGTGCCAGTAGTCCCGGACAGGGAGCTCTTGACTATGGCTACACCTTC. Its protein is CASSPGQGALDYGYTF. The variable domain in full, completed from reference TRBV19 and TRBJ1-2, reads DGGITQSPKYLFRKEGQNVTLSCEQNLNHDAMYWYRQDPGQGLRLIYYSQIVNDFQKGDIAEGYSVSREKKESFPLTVTSAQKNPTAFYLCASSPGQGALDYGYTFGSGTRLTVV.

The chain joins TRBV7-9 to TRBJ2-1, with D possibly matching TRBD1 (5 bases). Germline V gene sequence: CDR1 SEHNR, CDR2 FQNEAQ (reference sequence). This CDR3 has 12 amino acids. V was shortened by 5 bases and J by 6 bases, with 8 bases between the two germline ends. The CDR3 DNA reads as TGTGCCAGCAGCCCCCAGGGCAATGAGCAGTTCTTC. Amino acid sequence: CASSPQGNEQFF.

The CDR3 DNA sequence: TGTGCCAGTGAGCAGGCTCCCGGGGGGTTCGAGCAGTACTTC. It encodes CASEQAPGGFEQYF. J is TRBJ2-7 and V is TRBV27, with 7 bases lining up with TRBD2. The V gene end was trimmed by 9 bases and the J gene end by 6 bases; junction bases not matched to a gene: 14. The CDR3 covers 14 residues. Per the germline V gene, CDR1 is MNHEY and CDR2 is SMNVEV (reference sequence).

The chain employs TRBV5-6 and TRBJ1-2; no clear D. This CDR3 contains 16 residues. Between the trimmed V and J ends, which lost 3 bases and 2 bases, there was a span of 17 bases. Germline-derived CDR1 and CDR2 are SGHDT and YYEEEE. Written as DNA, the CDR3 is TGTGCCAGCAGCTCAGAGGTGGCAGCCTGGAACTATGGCTACACCTTC. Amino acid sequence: CASSSEVAAWNYGYTF.

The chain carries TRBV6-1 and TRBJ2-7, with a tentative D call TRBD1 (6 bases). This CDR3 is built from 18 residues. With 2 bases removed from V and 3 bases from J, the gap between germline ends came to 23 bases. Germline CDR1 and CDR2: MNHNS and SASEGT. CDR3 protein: CASSEQVPRATGLYEQYF. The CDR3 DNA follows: TGTGCCAGCAGTGAACAGGTTCCCCGCGCGACAGGTCTCTACGAGCAGTACTTC.